One sample yielded the 5 T cell receptor beta chains listed below, sequenced in a study of T-cell reconstitution after alpha-beta-depleted transplantation in children. Unique molecular identifiers tagged the TCRbeta library. One entry per CDR3 protein, called by TCRdb with MiXCR from the PCR reads. This sample has around 600,000 distinct CDR3 sequences, with under 25% found just once. Here the sequenced sample was PBMCs, mostly from graft donor cells, taken 360 days after TCRalphabeta/CD19-depleted stem cell transplant. The receptors stem from a boy under three years old who had a stem cell transplant for acute myeloid leukemia, so the T cells may come from the graft donor.

This clonotype was detected ten times or more. V gene TRBV10-3 combines with J gene TRBJ1-2, with D possibly matching TRBD1 (5 bases). From germline, CDR1 is ENHRY and CDR2 SYGVKD. The CDR3 covers 13 residues. With 6 bases removed from V and 4 bases from J, the gap between germline ends came to 12 bases. This chain's CDR3 is CAIRGRTPYGYTF. The CDR3 DNA sequence: TGTGCCATCAGGGGACGGACGCCCTATGGCTACACCTTC.

DNA for the CDR3: TGTGCCATCGGAGTGGCTCGGGCAAACAATGAGCAGTTCTTC. This encodes CAIGVARANNEQFF. The chain couples TRBV10-3 to TRBJ2-1, with D unclear. V was clipped by 8 bases and J by 5 bases, with 16 bases between them. This CDR3 comprises 14 residues. Per the germline V gene, CDR1 is ENHRY and CDR2 is SYGVKD.

Remarks on this clonotype: At one of its ends the junction is not consistent with the germline gene, which may arise from a read error. The V call is TRBV7-2, the J call TRBJ1-1; no firm D call. The CDR3 runs to 15 residues. Germline assignment: CDR1 SGHTA and CDR2 FQGNSA. The CDR3 nucleotides read TGTGCCAGCAGCCCTGATCGGGCGGCGAACGCTGAAGCTTTCTTT. Amino acid sequence: CASSPDRAANAEAFF.

In this sample, this clonotype turned up many times. CDR3 sequence: CASSPPTGREETQYF. The CDR3 DNA reads TGTGCCAGCAGTCCACCGACCGGGAGGGAAGAGACCCAGTACTTC. The chain recombines TRBV28 with TRBJ2-5, with 8 bases that match TRBD2. The CDR3 is 15 residues long. Germline trimming cut 5 bases from V and 3 bases from J; bases unmatched to any gene: 8. Germline CDR1 and CDR2: MDHEN and SYDVKM.

This clonotype was recorded only once. The genes are TRBV20-1 and TRBJ1-1, with D tentatively TRBD1 (5 bases). CDR1 DFQATT and CDR2 SNEGSKA come from the germline V gene (reference sequence). The CDR3 is 13 residues long. With 6 bases removed from V and 0 bases from J, the gap between germline ends came to 11 bases. The CDR3 reads CSAWDPLNTEAFF. As DNA, the CDR3 is TGCAGTGCCTGGGACCCTCTGAACACTGAAGCTTTCTTT.